Listed below are T cell receptor beta chains from one sample, sequenced in a study of blood T cells in healthy people across ages. One entry per CDR3 protein results from TCRdb running MiXCR on the 5' RACE reads. This table has about 1.8 million distinct CDR3 sequences, 40% to 55% appearing once. The sample was blood. These receptors all come from a woman in her thirties or forties in good health. The CDR3 runs from the conserved cysteine through the conserved F or W. Each record gives: clone size, V gene, CDR3 length, D gene, J gene, CDR3 protein, CDR3 DNA. A D gene is named only where the DNA matches it firmly. Only part of the rows carry a size: once, few, many, or a class if the clone is expanded.

>.|TRBV29-1|12|.|TRBJ2-1
CSEGGGWNEQFF
TGCAGCGAAGGGGGGGGTTGGAATGAGCAGTTCTTC
>few|TRBV3-1|12|.|TRBJ1-5
CASSQSGQPQHF
TGCGCCAGCAGCCAGAGTGGTCAGCCCCAGCATTTT
>.|TRBV6-5|14|.|TRBJ2-1
CASTRVYSYNEQFF
TGTGCCAGTACCCGGGTCTATTCCTACAATGAGCAGTTCTTC
>.|TRBV20-1|16|TRBD2|TRBJ2-3
CSATTWTSGGTDTQYF
TGCAGTGCTACCACCTGGACTAGCGGGGGTACAGATACGCAGTATTTT
>.|TRBV12-3/TRBV12-4|13|.|TRBJ1-2
CASRSPGSFGYTF
TGTGCCAGCAGAAGTCCGGGAAGCTTTGGCTACACCTTC
>.|TRBV5-1|15|TRBD1|TRBJ2-3
CASSTTGDPTGTQYF
TGCGCCAGCAGCACAACAGGGGATCCCACAGGTACGCAGTATTTT
>.|TRBV12-3/TRBV12-4|14|.|TRBJ1-5
CASSGGLAHQPQHF
TGTGCCAGCAGTGGGGGACTTGCACATCAGCCCCAGCATTTT
>.|TRBV12-3/TRBV12-4|17|TRBD1|TRBJ1-4
CASSLGTGGLSNEKLFF
TGTGCCAGCAGTTTAGGTACAGGGGGCTTGTCGAATGAAAAACTGTTTTTT
>.|TRBV28|13|.|TRBJ2-4
CASSLPRENIQYF
TGTGCCAGCAGTTTACCCCGGGAAAACATTCAGTACTTC
>few|TRBV5-1|13|TRBD1|TRBJ2-7
CASSSGPQGEQYF
TGCGCCAGCAGCTCAGGACCACAGGGGGAGCAGTACTTC
>.|TRBV5-5|14|.|TRBJ2-7
CASSLSRGADEQYF
TGTGCCAGCAGCTTATCGAGGGGAGCCGACGAGCAGTACTTC
>.|TRBV20-1|13|TRBD1|TRBJ1-2
CSAALQGAVGYTF
TGCAGTGCTGCCCTACAGGGGGCGGTGGGCTACACCTTC
>few|TRBV29-1|13|TRBD1|TRBJ2-5
CSAPWDRGETQYF
TGCAGCGCCCCCTGGGACAGGGGGGAGACCCAGTACTTC
>.|TRBV4-2|16|TRBD1|TRBJ1-2
CASSRERTGQNYGYTF
TGTGCCAGCAGCCGAGAGAGGACAGGACAGAACTATGGCTACACCTTC
>.|TRBV12-3/TRBV12-4|16|TRBD1|TRBJ2-2
CASSLRTGSDTGELFF
TGTGCCAGCAGTTTACGGACAGGGTCGGACACCGGGGAGCTGTTTTTT
>.|TRBV10-3|14|TRBD2|TRBJ2-5
CASRGGSGGETQYF
TGTGCCAGCCGGGGGGGTTCCGGCGGGGAGACCCAGTACTTC
>.|TRBV18|14|.|TRBJ2-5
CASSPAGFGETQYF
TGTGCCAGCTCACCGGCGGGGTTCGGGGAGACCCAGTACTTC
>few|TRBV7-9|14|.|TRBJ2-3
CASSLLFTTDTQYF
TGTGCCAGCAGCTTACTGTTCACCACAGATACGCAGTATTTT
>.|TRBV5-5|14|.|TRBJ2-3
CASLSAGRTDTQYF
TGTGCCAGCCTCTCGGCGGGCCGCACAGATACGCAGTATTTT
>.|TRBV29-1|15|.|TRBJ1-2
CSVEDRMGNNYGYTF
TGCAGCGTTGAAGATCGTATGGGAAACAACTATGGCTACACCTTC
>few|TRBV29-1|15|TRBD1|TRBJ1-2
CSARAQKQGNYGYTF
TGCAGCGCAAGGGCTCAAAAACAGGGGAACTATGGCTACACCTTC
>few|TRBV7-9|14|TRBD1|TRBJ2-7
CASSKGQGIYEQYF
TGTGCCAGCAGCAAGGGACAGGGGATCTACGAGCAGTACTTC
>.|TRBV11-2|13|.|TRBJ1-1
CACSLQENTEAFF
TGTGCCTGCAGCTTACAAGAGAACACTGAAGCTTTCTTT
>.|TRBV5-5|17|TRBD1|TRBJ1-5
CASSSHPGTDKFQPQHF
TGTGCCAGCAGCTCTCATCCCGGGACAGATAAGTTTCAGCCCCAGCATTTT
>.|TRBV7-3|14|TRBD2|TRBJ2-1
CASSPGTTQGEQFF
TGTGCCAGCAGTCCCGGGACTACCCAGGGCGAGCAGTTCTTC
>.|TRBV6-2/TRBV6-3|16|.|TRBJ2-1
CASSYSFPSRDNEQFF
TGTGCCAGCAGTTACTCGTTTCCCTCCAGAGACAATGAGCAGTTCTTC
>.|TRBV27|17|.|TRBJ2-1
CASSTTGSTSSYNEQFF
TGTGCCAGCAGTACTACAGGGTCAACGTCCTCCTACAATGAGCAGTTCTTC
>few|TRBV28|16|TRBD2|TRBJ2-1
CASSPLKAGGYNEQFF
TGTGCCAGCAGTCCCTTAAAAGCGGGGGGGTACAATGAGCAGTTCTTC
>.|TRBV7-7|15|.|TRBJ2-5
CASSFSDTGKETQYF
TGTGCTAGCAGCTTTTCTGACACGGGAAAAGAGACCCAGTACTTC
>.|TRBV5-1|14|.|TRBJ1-2
CASSLEASGYGYTF
TGCGCCAGCAGCTTGGAAGCCAGTGGCTATGGCTACACCTTC
>few|TRBV5-1|15|.|TRBJ1-2
CASSLGVGDEYGYTF
TGCGCCAGCAGCTTGGGAGTGGGAGACGAGTATGGCTACACCTTC
>.|TRBV7-2|16|TRBD1|TRBJ1-4
CASSLARWDSNEKLFF
TGTGCCAGCAGCTTAGCGAGATGGGACAGTAATGAAAAACTGTTTTTT
>.|TRBV4-3|16|.|TRBJ2-3
CASSQGGAAGTDTQYF
TGCGCCAGCAGCCAAGGAGGGGCGGCTGGCACAGATACGCAGTATTTT
>.|TRBV20-1|15|.|TRBJ2-1
CSVTFEAVAYNEQFF
TGCAGTGTCACATTCGAGGCCGTCGCCTACAATGAGCAGTTCTTC
>.|TRBV5-4|13|.|TRBJ1-1
CASSLVHQGRAFF
TGTGCCAGCAGCTTGGTCCACCAAGGGAGGGCTTTCTTT
>.|TRBV9|15|TRBD2|TRBJ2-4
CASSVGTSGTWEQYF
TGTGCCAGCAGCGTAGGGACTAGCGGGACCTGGGAGCAGTACTTC
>few|TRBV7-9|15|TRBD1|TRBJ2-7
CASSIGQEYSYEQYF
TGTGCCAGCAGCATAGGACAGGAATACTCCTACGAGCAGTACTTC
>.|TRBV28|15|TRBD1|TRBJ2-5
CASRPADRGRGEQYF
TGTGCCAGCAGACCAGCGGACAGGGGACGGGGGGAGCAGTACTTC
>few|TRBV27|14|.|TRBJ2-5
CASSLSPAAPAQYF
TGTGCCAGCAGTTTATCTCCAGCAGCCCCGGCCCAGTACTTC
>.|TRBV27|13|TRBD1|TRBJ2-3
CASSLMTGYTQYF
TGTGCCAGCAGTTTAATGACAGGGTACACGCAGTATTTT
>.|TRBV27|15|TRBD2|TRBJ2-7
CASSSGLAGGVEQYF
TGTGCCAGCAGTTCGGGACTAGCGGGAGGGGTCGAGCAGTACTTC
>.|TRBV3-1|18|.|TRBJ2-5
CASSQMSWSNVVSETQYF
TGTGCCAGCAGCCAAATGAGTTGGTCTAATGTGGTCTCCGAGACCCAGTACTTC
>few|TRBV4-1|15|.|TRBJ2-5
CASSQVAANQETQYF
TGCGCCAGCAGCCAAGTAGCGGCCAACCAAGAGACCCAGTACTTC
>.|TRBV20-1|13|.|TRBJ1-4
CSATPKDGEKLFF
TGCAGTGCAACCCCCAAGGATGGAGAAAAACTGTTTTTT
>.|TRBV2|16|TRBD2|TRBJ2-5
CASRDTPGLAGETQYF
TGTGCCAGCAGGGACACTCCGGGACTAGCGGGTGAGACCCAGTACTTC
>.|TRBV6-5|14|TRBD1|TRBJ2-1
CASRRGQGVDEQFF
TGTGCCAGCAGACGGGGACAGGGTGTCGATGAGCAGTTCTTC
>.|TRBV15|15|.|TRBJ1-6
CATSRDAGVSSPLHF
TGTGCCACCAGCAGAGATGCAGGGGTTAGTTCACCCCTCCACTTT
>few|TRBV28|14|TRBD1|TRBJ2-7
CASTFRQGSYEQYF
TGTGCCAGCACTTTCAGACAGGGGAGCTACGAGCAGTACTTC
>.|TRBV12-3/TRBV12-4|15|.|TRBJ1-4
CASSLGTGRREKLFF
TGTGCCAGCAGTTTAGGCACAGGGAGGAGGGAAAAACTGTTTTTT
>.|TRBV7-2|16|.|TRBJ2-3
CASSLYARRGTDTQYF
TGTGCCAGCAGCTTATACGCGCGGCGGGGTACAGATACGCAGTATTTT
>.|TRBV6-6|15|TRBD1|TRBJ1-1
CASSYPGQGSTEAFF
TGTGCCAGCAGTTACCCGGGACAGGGGAGCACTGAAGCTTTCTTT
>.|TRBV10-3|14|.|TRBJ1-5
CAIERKGWVQPQHF
TGTGCCATCGAGCGGAAGGGATGGGTCCAGCCCCAGCATTTT
>.|TRBV2|15|TRBD1|TRBJ2-1
CATLSMGQGHTEQFF
TGTGCAACCCTAAGCATGGGACAGGGTCACACTGAGCAGTTCTTC